One and the same sample provided the 15 T cell receptor beta chains below, sequenced in a study of Graves' ophthalmopathy and Graves' hyperthyroidism. The study amplified TCR beta CDR3 regions using RNA transcripts. Second-round multiplex PCR followed a first-round RT-PCR using HTBI primers. TCRdb processed the multiplex PCR reads anew with MiXCR; each CDR3 protein has one entry. This table has approximately 700,000 distinct CDR3 sequences, about two fifths appearing once. Material for sequencing was peripheral blood. Every receptor here comes from an adult man with Graves' ophthalmopathy.

This clonotype was counted many times. The chain carries TRBV7-2 and TRBJ1-2, with D possibly TRBD1 on 6 matching bases. This CDR3 has 13 amino acids. Trimming took 1 base from V and 7 from J, leaving 10 bases between them. Germline CDR1 reads SGHTA; CDR2 reads FQGNSA. The CDR3 loop is CASSLGGGGGYTF. The DNA for the CDR3 is TGTGCCAGCAGCTTAGGTGGAGGGGGTGGCTACACCTTC. The whole variable domain, remainder taken from reference TRBV7-2 and TRBJ1-2, is GAGVSQSPSNKVTEKGKDVELRCDPISGHTALYWYRQSLGQGLEFLIYFQGNSAPDKSGLPSDRFSAERTGGSVSTLTIQRTQQEDSAVYLCASSLGGGGGYTFGSGTRLTVV.

The chain has TRBV20-1 and TRBJ1-1, with D perhaps TRBD1 (6 bases). Germline CDR1 is DFQATT and CDR2 is SNEGSKA (reference sequence). V was cut by 5 bases and J by 11 bases, with 18 bases left in between. The CDR3 is 12 residues long. The CDR3, as DNA: TGCAGTGCTCCAGGGGCAGGGTCGGAGGCTTTCTTT. The encoded protein is CSAPGAGSEAFF.

This clonotype was picked up many times. V gene TRBV10-3 combines with J gene TRBJ1-4, with TRBD1 matching 7 bases. CDR1 ENHRY and CDR2 SYGVKD come from the germline V gene. V was pared by 0 bases and J by 8 bases, with 3 bases of the junction left unmatched. This CDR3 has 14 amino acids. For the CDR3, the DNA is TGTGCCATCAGTGAGTCAGGGGGCCGGGAAAAACTGTTTTTT. Amino acids: CAISESGGREKLFF.

The chain couples TRBV29-1 to TRBJ2-5, with D tentatively TRBD2 (7 bases). This CDR3 comprises 12 residues. Germline V gene lookup returns CDR1 SQVTM and CDR2 ANQGSEA. The V gene lost 4 bases and the J gene lost 6 bases, with 12 bases spanning the gap. The CDR3 DNA follows: TGCAGCGTTGGGGGGGGCCGTCAGACCCAGTACTTC. Its translation: CSVGGGRQTQYF.

This clonotype has more than one count but fewer than ten. V and J are TRBV4-3 and TRBJ1-2, with D hard to call. CDR1 and CDR2 from the germline V gene are LGHNA and YSLEER. V was cut by 0 bases and J by 5 bases, with 16 bases left in between. The CDR3 has 16 amino acids. CDR3 nucleotide sequence: TGCGCCAGCAGCCAAGAAATGAACTTCGAGACTTATGGCTACACCTTC. Translating it yields CASSQEMNFETYGYTF.

This sequence joins TRBV20-1 and TRBJ2-7, with D tentatively TRBD2 (7 bases). The germline gives CDR1 DFQATT, CDR2 SNEGSKA (reference sequence). The CDR3 spans 13 residues. Trimming removed 3 bases from V and 3 bases from J, with 12 bases in between. This CDR3 reads CSASPGDYYEQYF. Here the CDR3 DNA reads TGCAGTGCTAGTCCAGGGGACTACTACGAGCAGTACTTC.

This clonotype appeared many times. V usage is TRBV7-8 and J usage is TRBJ2-5; the D call may be TRBD1 or TRBD2 (5 bases each). Per germline, CDR1 SGHVS and CDR2 FQNEAQ. There are 16 residues in the CDR3. V was cut by 5 bases and J by 2 bases, with 18 bases left in between. CDR3 nucleotide sequence: TGTGCCAGCAGCCTTTCGAGGGGCTTACTACAAGAGACCCAGTACTTC. Protein: CASSLSRGLLQETQYF.

This clonotype was observed a few times. V and J are TRBV7-9 and TRBJ2-2; D remains unclear. CDR3 length equals 17 residues. The germline V and J ends were trimmed by 1 base and 4 bases, with 16 bases remaining between them. The germline V gene encodes CDR1 SEHNR and CDR2 FQNEAQ (reference sequence). The DNA for the CDR3 is TGTGCCAGCAGCTTAGTTCGGGCAGGTCGATGCACCGGGGAGCTGTTTTTT. This sequence encodes CASSLVRAGRCTGELFF.

For this clonotype: This may arise from a read error, as a much more abundant clone is one base away. V usage is TRBV10-2 and J usage is TRBJ1-5; D possibly corresponds to TRBD1 (6 bases). Germline-derived CDR1 and CDR2 are WSHSY and SAAADI. The CDR3 has 16 residues. The CDR3 coding sequence is TGCGCCGGCAGTGAGGGGGACCACCCTGGAAATCAGCCCCAGCATTTT. Translating gives CAGSEGDHPGNQPQHF.

Worth noting for this clonotype: A much larger clone differs from this one at a single base, so this may be a read error. Here the CDR3 DNA reads TGTGCCAGCAGCGTAGGCACGGACAGGGGGATATTTTCACCCCTCCACTTT. Translating gives CASSVGTDRGIFSPLHF. The J gene is TRBJ1-6, the V gene TRBV9; 10 bases match TRBD1. V lost 0 bases, J lost 9 bases, and 9 bases stayed unmatched. The CDR3 runs 17 residues. CDR1 SGDLS and CDR2 YYNGEE come from the germline V gene.

The rearrangement uses TRBV3-1 and TRBJ1-4; TRBD1 aligns across 7 bases. V shed 5 bases, J shed 8 bases, and the junction held 11 bases outside the gene matches. The CDR3 is 15 residues long. Germline values: CDR1 LGHDT, CDR2 YNNKEL (reference sequence). The CDR3 reads CASSNRQGSDEKLFF. The CDR3 region has the DNA TGTGCCAGCAGCAACAGACAGGGTAGCGACGAAAAACTGTTTTTT. The complete variable domain, with remaining parts taken from reference TRBV3-1 and TRBJ1-4, reads DTAVSQTPKYLVTQMGNDKSIKCEQNLGHDTMYWYKQDSKKFLKIMFSYNNKELIINETVPNRFSPKSPDKAHLNLHINSLELGDSAVYFCASSNRQGSDEKLFFGSGTQLSVL.

The rearrangement links TRBV19 to TRBJ1-1, with D hard to call. The CDR3 spans 12 residues. Per the germline V gene, CDR1 is LNHDA and CDR2 is SQIVND (reference sequence). V gave up 10 bases and J gave up 1 base, with 10 bases separating them. Here the CDR3 DNA reads TGTGCCACGGGGAACCAGAACACTGAAGCTTTCTTT. Protein product: CATGNQNTEAFF.

V and J are TRBV7-9 and TRBJ2-7; 9 bases line up with TRBD1. V lost 3 bases, J lost 4 bases, and 13 bases stayed unmatched. The CDR3 sequence is 17 residues long. CDR1 and CDR2 from the germline V gene are SEHNR and FQNEAQ (reference sequence). The CDR3 sequence: CASSFWDRVGRTYEQYF. The DNA of the CDR3 is TGTGCCAGCAGCTTTTGGGACAGGGTAGGGAGAACTTACGAGCAGTACTTC.

This clonotype was observed a single time. The CDR3, as DNA: TGTGCCAGCAGCTTCGTACAGGGGGCGTCGGCTTTCTTT. Residues: CASSFVQGASAFF. The gene calls are TRBV7-2 and TRBJ1-1; 9 positions match TRBD1. V lost 3 bases to trimming and J lost 11 bases; unmatched junction nucleotides: 7. This CDR3 has 13 amino acids. The germline V gene encodes CDR1 SGHTA and CDR2 FQGNSA.

The chain carries TRBV4-3 and TRBJ2-5, with D maybe TRBD2 (7 bases). The germline V and J ends were trimmed by 4 bases and 7 bases, with 13 bases remaining between them. CDR3 length: 13 residues. Germline assignment: CDR1 LGHNA and CDR2 YSLEER. CDR3 in DNA: TGCGCCAGCAGCCGAGGGGGGGAACGGACCCAGTACTTC. Amino acids: CASSRGGERTQYF.